The following is a T cell receptor beta chain sequence with its context. Some clones are missing from TCRdb's copy, which holds only in-frame ones; the method was immunoSEQ multiplex PCR. Among 95,000 to 100,000 clones listed, approximately 90% were seen once. In germline, CDR1 is ENHRY, CDR2 SYGVKD. V lost 5 bases, J lost 1 base, and 2 bases stayed unmatched. This CDR3 comprises 15 residues. The data were taken from a study of blood T cell repertoires in COVID-19. Background on the study: Whether acute or convalescent, the COVID-19 samples came from the United States, Italy and Spain.

The source material was peripheral blood. The chain employs TRBV10-3 and TRBJ1-5; 10 nucleotides line up with TRBD1. This clonotype originated in a human donor with COVID-19, enrolled during active disease. The donor label of this sample is uncertain. The DNA of the CDR3 is TGTGCCATCAGTAGGACAGGGGGAAGCAATCAGCCCCAGCATTTT. The encoded protein is CAISRTGGSNQPQHF.